Presented here are 20 T cell receptor beta chains from one specimen sequenced in a study of CD8 T cells in ankylosing spondylitis. Each CDR3 protein gets one entry after TCRdb re-called the 5' RACE reads with MiXCR. The repertoire holds more than 300,000 distinct CDR3 sequences, with 11% as singletons. Sequenced input: blood, either unsorted or a sorted T cell fraction (not recorded which). These receptors came from a female donor with ankylosing spondylitis or in good health (not recorded which).

This clonotype was counted at least ten times. The rearrangement uses TRBV20-1 and TRBJ1-5; D is ambiguous. The CDR3 has 17 amino acids. Germline CDR1 DFQATT, CDR2 SNEGSKA (reference sequence). V lost 2 bases and J 0 bases, leaving 17 bases between the germline ends. The CDR3 reads CSARRRYEGNSNQPQHF. CDR3 nucleotide sequence: TGCAGTGCTAGACGAAGATATGAGGGAAATAGCAATCAGCCCCAGCATTTT.

This clonotype occurred a few times. This rearrangement joins TRBV7-2 to TRBJ1-5; D is ambiguous. Germline V lookup: CDR1 SGHTA, CDR2 FQGNSA. The CDR3 extends over 15 amino acids. The V and J ends lost 2 bases and 0 bases respectively, with 8 bases between them. CDR3 in DNA: TGTGCCAGCAGCTTAATAGGGTTTAGCAATCAGCCCCAGCATTTT. This encodes CASSLIGFSNQPQHF. Together with reference TRBV7-2 and TRBJ1-5, the CDR3 gives the full variable domain: GAGVSQSPSNKVTEKGKDVELRCDPISGHTALYWYRQSLGQGLEFLIYFQGNSAPDKSGLPSDRFSAERTGGSVSTLTIQRTQQEDSAVYLCASSLIGFSNQPQHFGDGTRLSIL.

This clonotype has ten or more counts. This rearrangement joins TRBV5-5 to TRBJ1-2; D is unresolved. CDR3 size: 15 residues. Germline V gene sequence: CDR1 SGHKS, CDR2 YYEKEE (reference sequence). V lost 2 bases to trimming and J lost 4 bases, with 15 bases between them. CDR3 DNA: TGTGCCAGCAGCTTAGGTCCCTCACCCGTCTATGGCTACACCTTC. It is translated as CASSLGPSPVYGYTF.

This clonotype was detected many times. The rearrangement links TRBV5-1 to TRBJ2-1; weak D call: TRBD1 (5 bases). The CDR3 length is 14 residues. V was clipped by 2 bases and J by 9 bases, with 15 bases between them. Looked up from germline, CDR1 is SGHRS and CDR2 is YFSETQ. The CDR3 DNA is TGCGCCAGCAGCTTAGAAGGGGCTCTGGGTGAGCAGTTCTTC. Amino acids: CASSLEGALGEQFF. Looking up the rest from reference TRBV5-1 and TRBJ2-1 gives the full variable domain: KAGVTQTPRYLIKTRGQQVTLSCSPISGHRSVSWYQQTPGQGLQFLFEYFSETQRNKGNFPGRFSGRQFSNSRSEMNVSTLELGDSALYLCASSLEGALGEQFFGPGTRLTVL.

In its sample, this clonotype was seen a few times. The chain couples TRBV20-1 to TRBJ1-5, with 9 bases aligning to TRBD1. Germline CDR1 DFQATT, CDR2 SNEGSKA (reference sequence). V trimming: 5 bases; J trimming: 6 bases; junction bases outside the gene matches: 11. CDR3 length: 15 amino acids. CDR3 sequence: CSAVDRDREVQPQHF. For the CDR3, the DNA is TGCAGTGCTGTCGACCGGGACAGGGAAGTTCAGCCCCAGCATTTT.

Many counts were recorded for this clonotype. The V gene is TRBV10-2, the J gene TRBJ2-5; D not certain. Between the trimmed V and J ends, which lost 2 bases and 7 bases, there was a span of 8 bases. Germline V lookup: CDR1 WSHSY, CDR2 SAAADI. The CDR3 is 12 residues long. CDR3 nucleotides: TGCGCCAGCAGTGAGGTTCTCGGGACCCAGTACTTC. The encoded protein is CASSEVLGTQYF.

The V and J genes are TRBV30 and TRBJ1-1; D uncertain. Between the trimmed V and J ends, which lost 1 base and 0 bases, there was a span of 6 bases. There are 13 residues in the CDR3. In germline, CDR1 is GTSNPN, CDR2 SVGIG (reference sequence). The CDR3 reads CAWSEQLNTEAFF. The CDR3 DNA is TGTGCCTGGAGTGAGCAGCTGAACACTGAAGCTTTCTTT.

This clonotype came up a few times. The rearrangement links TRBV7-2 to TRBJ1-2; D may be TRBD1 (5 bases). The germline V gene has CDR1 SGHTA and CDR2 FQGNSA. The CDR3 covers 14 residues. V gave up 6 bases and J gave up 4 bases, with 15 bases separating them. CDR3 DNA: TGTGCCAGCAGTGTTGCCGGGACGGTCTATGGCTACACCTTC. Translation gives CASSVAGTVYGYTF.

This clonotype appeared once. This sequence joins TRBV7-9 and TRBJ2-3, with 11 bases that match TRBD2. CDR3 size: 15 residues. Trimming cost V 8 bases and J 3 bases; bases outside gene matches: 7. Germline values: CDR1 SEHNR, CDR2 FQNEAQ (reference sequence). The CDR3 protein is CASFVAGGETDTQYF. The CDR3 nucleotides are TGTGCCAGCTTTGTAGCGGGGGGGGAGACAGATACGCAGTATTTT.

This clonotype was counted once. This chain connects TRBV9 to TRBJ2-6; D gene uncertain. The CDR3 totals 15 residues. Deletions cut 4 bases from V and 2 bases from J, with 10 bases between. Germline CDR1 reads SGDLS; CDR2 reads YYNGEE. The CDR3 is CASSPRWAGANVLTF. In nucleotides, the CDR3 is TGTGCCAGCAGCCCAAGGTGGGCTGGGGCCAACGTCCTGACTTTC.

This clonotype has more than one count but fewer than ten. V usage is TRBV5-1 and J usage is TRBJ2-1; the D call may be TRBD1 or TRBD2 (5 bases each). The V end lost 1 base, the J end lost 4 bases, and 12 bases lay between the germline ends. Germline V gene lookup returns CDR1 SGHRS and CDR2 YFSETQ. The CDR3 extends over 15 amino acids. CDR3 residues: CASSLTGTGYNEQFF. CDR3 nucleotide sequence: TGCGCCAGCAGCTTGACCGGGACGGGTTACAATGAGCAGTTCTTC. Drawing the rest from reference TRBV5-1 and TRBJ2-1, the complete variable domain is KAGVTQTPRYLIKTRGQQVTLSCSPISGHRSVSWYQQTPGQGLQFLFEYFSETQRNKGNFPGRFSGRQFSNSRSEMNVSTLELGDSALYLCASSLTGTGYNEQFFGPGTRLTVL.

At least ten counts were recorded for this clonotype. The chain employs TRBV28 and TRBJ2-3; a possible D gene is TRBD1 (5 bases). The CDR3 runs 13 residues. Germline V gives CDR1 MDHEN, CDR2 SYDVKM. Trimming shortened V by 4 bases and J by 4 bases, and 9 bases separated the two germline ends. CDR3 protein: CASSYQGADTQYF. The CDR3 DNA sequence: TGTGCCAGCAGTTACCAAGGGGCAGATACGCAGTATTTT. Based on the CDR3 plus reference TRBV28 and TRBJ2-3, the full variable domain is DVKVTQSSRYLVKRTGEKVFLECVQDMDHENMFWYRQDPGLGLRLIYFSYDVKMKEKGDIPEGYSVSREKKERFSLILESASTNQTSMYLCASSYQGADTQYFGPGTRLTVL.

This clonotype was seen a few times. The chain has TRBV10-3 and TRBJ2-5; TRBD2 might be the D (7 bases). Between the trimmed V and J ends, which lost 0 bases and 4 bases, there was a span of 12 bases. CDR1 ENHRY and CDR2 SYGVKD come from the germline V gene. The CDR3 has 15 amino acids. CDR3 bases: TGTGCCATCAGTGAGTCCGGGGGGCTGGGAGAGACCCAGTACTTC. It encodes CAISESGGLGETQYF.

The gene calls are TRBV4-1 and TRBJ1-4; 7 nucleotides align to TRBD1. The length of the CDR3 is 14 residues. J was trimmed by 10 bases and V by 3 bases; bases with no gene match: 8. Looked up from germline, CDR1 is MGHRA and CDR2 is YSYEKL. The CDR3 sequence: CASSHPRDSSKLFF. CDR3 sequence (DNA): TGCGCCAGCAGCCACCCCCGGGACAGTTCAAAACTGTTTTTT.

The table lists this clonotype with many counts. This chain connects TRBV6-2 or TRBV6-3 to TRBJ2-7, with 10 bases identical to TRBD2. With V trimmed by 6 bases and J by 0 bases, 5 bases remained unmatched. There are 15 residues in the CDR3. Per germline, CDR1 MNHEY and CDR2 SVGEGT. CDR3 amino acids: CASSQLAGSSYEQYF. As DNA, the CDR3 is TGTGCCAGCAGCCAACTAGCGGGAAGCTCCTACGAGCAGTACTTC.

This clonotype was counted between two and nine times. The chain links TRBV3-1 to TRBJ2-5; tentatively, D is TRBD1 (5 bases). From germline, CDR1 is LGHDT and CDR2 YNNKEL (reference sequence). V lost 0 bases and J 11 bases, leaving 13 bases between the germline ends. There are 13 residues in the CDR3. Here the CDR3 reads CASSQDDLGAQYF. For the CDR3, the DNA is TGTGCCAGCAGCCAAGATGACCTAGGGGCACAGTACTTC.

This clonotype was counted at least ten times. V and J are TRBV7-9 and TRBJ1-5; TRBD1 might be the D (5 bases). Trimming removed 8 bases at V and 0 bases at J, with 11 bases between. CDR1 is SEHNR and CDR2 is FQNEAQ in the germline V gene (reference sequence). This CDR3 comprises 14 residues. CDR3 DNA sequence: TGTGCCAGCGGCGGGGCGGGTAGCAATCAGCCCCAGCATTTT. It encodes CASGGAGSNQPQHF.

The chain combines TRBV20-1 with TRBJ2-7, with 7 bases that match TRBD1. The CDR3 has 11 amino acids. Trimming cost V 6 bases and J 3 bases; bases outside gene matches: 2. The germline V gene has CDR1 DFQATT and CDR2 SNEGSKA (reference sequence). The CDR3 is CSAGDSYEQYF. Here the CDR3 DNA reads TGCAGTGCCGGGGACAGCTACGAGCAGTACTTC.

J is TRBJ1-1 and V is TRBV19; no definite D call. The CDR3 is 13 amino acids. Germline-derived CDR1 and CDR2 are LNHDA and SQIVND (reference sequence). V dropped 6 bases and J dropped 5 bases, with 13 bases sitting between them. CDR3 in DNA: TGTGCCAGTAGGACCGGGATGGGAACTGAAGCTTTCTTT. Translating it yields CASRTGMGTEAFF. The whole variable domain, filled in from reference TRBV19 and TRBJ1-1, reads DGGITQSPKYLFRKEGQNVTLSCEQNLNHDAMYWYRQDPGQGLRLIYYSQIVNDFQKGDIAEGYSVSREKKESFPLTVTSAQKNPTAFYLCASRTGMGTEAFFGQGTRLTVV.

This clonotype was recorded at least ten times. The genes are TRBV18 and TRBJ1-5; 10 bases map to TRBD1. This CDR3 has 15 residues. Unmatched junction bases numbered 1, after V lost 1 base and J lost 4 bases. Germline loops: CDR1 KGHSH, CDR2 LQKENI. The CDR3 is CASSPLGQGNQPQHF. Written as DNA, the CDR3 is TGTGCCAGCTCACCACTGGGACAGGGGAATCAGCCCCAGCATTTT.